This T cell receptor (beta chain) originates from a study of OX40 agonist ivuxolimab in advanced cancers. Sequencing used immunoSEQ multiplex PCR; TCRdb keeps in-frame clones, though not all of them. This sample has over 70,000 clones, with just under 80% found just once. The CDR3 has 13 amino acids. V trimming: 4 bases; J trimming: 4 bases; junction bases outside the gene matches: 3. Germline CDR1 reads GTSNPN; CDR2 reads SVGIG (reference sequence). This rearrangement joins TRBV30 to TRBJ1-4; 7 bases fit TRBD1. The sample consisted of CD4+ or CD8+ T cells sorted from blood, taken in a trial of the OX40 agonist ivuxolimab. This sequence was found in an adult with an advanced solid tumor such as melanoma, head and neck, liver or kidney cancer. The CDR3 here is CAWMTGYNEKLFF. As DNA, the CDR3 is TGTGCCTGGATGACAGGGTATAATGAAAAACTGTTTTTT.